These T cell receptor beta chains were read from a single sample in a study of blood T cell repertoires in COVID-19. Assay used: immunoSEQ multiplex PCR; TCRdb lists only in-frame clones, some missing. The sample yields about 120,000 clones, around 80% seen once. The specimen sequenced was peripheral blood. Source of these receptors: a man aged 65-85 years with active or convalescent COVID-19. CDR3s include the opening cysteine and the closing phenylalanine or tryptophan. D genes are given only for firm matches. Only part of the rows carry a size: once, few, many, or a class if the clone is expanded.

len,abundance,v_gene,d_gene,j_gene,CDR3nt,CDR3aa
14,NA,TRBV4-1,NA,TRBJ1-3,TGCGCCAGCAGCCAACGCAGCTCTGGAAACACCATATATTTT,CASSQRSSGNTIYF
14,NA,TRBV9,NA,TRBJ1-1,TGTGCCAGCAGCGTATTAGGGGTTGGATCTGAAGCTTTCTTT,CASSVLGVGSEAFF
16,NA,TRBV4-2,TRBD2,TRBJ2-1,TGTGCCAGCAGCCAAGATATAGCGGGGGGGAGCAATGAGCAGTTCTTC,CASSQDIAGGSNEQFF
11,NA,TRBV19,TRBD1,TRBJ1-2,TGTGCCACTACAGGGGGCGACGGCTACACCTTC,CATTGGDGYTF
15,NA,TRBV7-6,TRBD1,TRBJ1-5,TGTGCCAGCAGCTTAGCGGGACAGGGGGTTGGGCCCCAGCATTTT,CASSLAGQGVGPQHF
14,NA,TRBV19,TRBD1,TRBJ1-2,TGTGCCAGTAGTTCCGGGACAGCTAACTATGGCTACACCTTC,CASSSGTANYGYTF
15,NA,TRBV19,NA,TRBJ1-5,TGTGCCAGTAGACTATCGACCGGTAAAAATCAGCCCCAGCATTTT,CASRLSTGKNQPQHF
14,NA,TRBV19,TRBD1,TRBJ1-2,TGTGCCAGTAGTCCGTTCGGCACAGGGGCTGGCTACACCTTC,CASSPFGTGAGYTF
14,NA,TRBV10-3,TRBD1,TRBJ2-5,TGTGCCATCAGCGTAACGACAGGGGCAGAGACCCAGTACTTC,CAISVTTGAETQYF
16,once,TRBV19,TRBD2,TRBJ2-1,TGTGCCAGTAGTATTAGTGGATTGTTGGCGGGAGGGAGTCAGTTCTTC,CASSISGLLAGGSQFF
16,NA,TRBV4-3,TRBD2,TRBJ2-7,TGCGCCAGCAGCCTAGATCTGCTAGCGGGACGAAGCGAGCAGTACTTC,CASSLDLLAGRSEQYF
16,NA,TRBV19,NA,TRBJ1-2,TGTGCCAGTAGTACCGTGGCTGGAGGGGGGGTCTATGGCTACACCTTC,CASSTVAGGGVYGYTF
17,NA,TRBV14,NA,TRBJ2-1,TGTGCCAGCAGCCAAGAGGTGGGCGCCCTACTCTACAATGAGCAGTTCTTC,CASSQEVGALLYNEQFF
16,NA,TRBV4-2,TRBD1,TRBJ1-3,TGTGCCAGCAGCCAAGCCACCACAGGGGCTGGAAACACCATATATTTT,CASSQATTGAGNTIYF
15,NA,TRBV7-7,NA,TRBJ2-2,TGTGCTAGCAGTCCTAACGCTGCGAACACCGGGGAGCTGTTTTTT,CASSPNAANTGELFF
13,many,TRBV19,NA,TRBJ1-2,TGTGCCAGTACCTTTGCAGGGGCGCGCGGCTACACCTTC,CASTFAGARGYTF
13,NA,TRBV7-7,NA,TRBJ2-7,TGTGCCAGCAGCCGGTTCTTTCTCTACGAGCAGTACTTC,CASSRFFLYEQYF
13,NA,TRBV10-3,TRBD1,TRBJ1-1,TGTGCCACCGCAGACAGGGTGGGCACTGAAGCTTTCTTT,CATADRVGTEAFF
11,NA,TRBV11-3,NA,TRBJ2-7,TGTGCCAGCAGCTTAGCGTACGAGCAGTACTTC,CASSLAYEQYF
15,NA,TRBV7-6,NA,TRBJ2-7,TGTGCCAGCAGCTTAGCCCCGGGATCTCTAGGTGAGCAGTACTTC,CASSLAPGSLGEQYF
15,NA,TRBV7-3,NA,TRBJ1-2,TGTGCCAGCAGCCGCCGGGCGGGGGGAGAATATGGCTACACCTTC,CASSRRAGGEYGYTF
13,NA,TRBV11-2,NA,TRBJ2-7,TGTGCCAGCAGCTTAGACGTCTCCTACGAGCAGTACTTC,CASSLDVSYEQYF
15,NA,TRBV19,NA,TRBJ1-5,TGTGCCAGTAGTATAGACAGGGCAAGCAATCAGCCCCAGCATTTT,CASSIDRASNQPQHF